The rows below give T cell receptor beta chains drawn from one sample of a study of beta chain features in type 1 diabetes. Method: immunoSEQ multiplex PCR; TCRdb's copy keeps in-frame clones and lacks some. This sample yields approximately 240,000 clones, of which roughly 17% are seen a single time; approximately 0.081% belongs to the top ten. Sequencing used naive CD4+ T cells from blood. Every receptor here comes from a man between 25 and 39 years old with type 1 diabetes. The CDR3 runs from the conserved cysteine through the conserved F or W. The D gene is left open where the match is weak. Clone size is stated in some rows and not others, as once, few, many or a class when expanded.

>TRBJ2-3|TRBD1|few|TRBV28
CASSSHRGRRDTQYF
TGTGCCAGCAGTTCCCACAGGGGGCGAAGAGATACGCAGTATTTT
>TRBJ2-5|TRBD1|few|TRBV29-1
CSVKQGAGETQYF
TGCAGCGTCAAACAGGGGGCCGGAGAGACCCAGTACTTC
>TRBJ2-4|.|.|TRBV10-3
CAISGPRGKNIQYF
TGTGCCATCAGTGGCCCCCGGGGTAAAAACATTCAGTACTTC
>TRBJ2-7|TRBD1|.|TRBV5-4
CASSSPGQADEQYF
TGTGCCAGCAGCTCACCGGGACAGGCCGACGAGCAGTACTTC
>TRBJ1-2|.|.|TRBV5-4
CASRSEGDYGYTF
TGTGCCAGCCGGTCGGAGGGCGACTATGGCTACACCTTC
>TRBJ1-1|.|.|TRBV2
CASSDRVSTEAFF
TGTGCCAGCAGTGACAGGGTGTCCACTGAAGCTTTCTTT
>TRBJ2-4|TRBD1|.|TRBV7-2
CASSFGTVGNIQYF
TGTGCCAGCAGCTTCGGGACAGTCGGGAACATTCAGTACTTC
>TRBJ2-7|TRBD1|.|TRBV6-5
CASKRGQGTYEQYF
TGTGCCAGCAAAAGGGGGCAGGGGACATACGAGCAGTACTTC
>TRBJ2-7|.|.|TRBV29-1
CSAMTSSYEQYF
TGCAGCGCGATGACGAGCTCCTACGAGCAGTACTTC
>TRBJ2-1|.|few|TRBV6-5
CASSYLNEQFF
TGTGCCAGCAGTTACCTTAATGAGCAGTTCTTC
>TRBJ2-5|.|.|TRBV14
CASSQRGETQYF
TGTGCCAGCAGCCAAAGGGGAGAGACCCAGTACTTC
>TRBJ1-4|.|.|TRBV30
CAWSVALQTKLFF
TGTGCCTGGAGTGTAGCTCTACAGACTAAACTGTTTTTT
>TRBJ2-5|.|few|TRBV27
CAGEDRFQETQYF
TGTGCCGGTGAGGACAGATTTCAAGAGACCCAGTACTTC
>TRBJ2-1|TRBD2|.|TRBV27
CASSLGGRARNEQFF
TGTGCCAGCAGTTTAGGCGGGAGGGCCCGCAATGAGCAGTTCTTC
>TRBJ1-2|TRBD1|.|TRBV30
CAWSFTTGPTF
TGTGCCTGGAGTTTTACGACAGGGCCTACCTTC